Presented here are 18 T cell receptor beta chains from one specimen sequenced in a study of blood T cell repertoires in COVID-19 (TCRdb year 2020). The library was generated by the immunoSEQ multiplex PCR assay. This is the immuneACCESS table as TCRdb keeps it, with only in-frame sequences that have V and J called. A part of the clones is gone; compared with another copy, unresolved V genes explain less than half, and the rest is unexplained. Present in this sample are approximately 270,000 clones, roughly 88% of which were seen just once. The leading ten clones occupy about 1.3% of the sample. Sequencing used peripheral blood. The receptors derive from an elderly man with acute or convalescent COVID-19.

This chain joins TRBV6-5 and TRBJ1-2; 9 nucleotides agree with TRBD1. The CDR3 covers 14 residues. Per the germline V gene, CDR1 is MNHEY and CDR2 is SVGAGI. With V trimmed by 2 bases and J by 8 bases, 6 bases remained unmatched. CDR3 bases: TGTGCCAGCAGTTACCAACGGACAGGGGAAGGCTACACCTTC. Amino acids: CASSYQRTGEGYTF.

The chain joins TRBV19 to TRBJ2-3, with a tentative D call TRBD1 (5 bases). The ends were cut back, 7 bases at V and 1 base at J, with 15 bases in the middle. Germline values: CDR1 LNHDA, CDR2 SQIVND (reference sequence). The CDR3 runs 15 residues. The CDR3 region is CASTLQVRGTDTQYF. CDR3 nucleotides: TGTGCCAGTACACTACAGGTCCGAGGCACAGATACGCAGTATTTT. The full variable domain, its missing parts supplied by reference TRBV19 and TRBJ2-3, is DGGITQSPKYLFRKEGQNVTLSCEQNLNHDAMYWYRQDPGQGLRLIYYSQIVNDFQKGDIAEGYSVSREKKESFPLTVTSAQKNPTAFYLCASTLQVRGTDTQYFGPGTRLTVL.

This sequence joins TRBV9 and TRBJ2-1; D not certain. The CDR3 runs to 15 residues. The V and J ends lost 0 bases and 0 bases respectively, with 7 bases between them. CDR1 is SGDLS and CDR2 is YYNGEE in the germline V gene. Here the CDR3 reads CASSVGLSSYNEQFF. In DNA form, the CDR3 reads TGTGCCAGCAGCGTAGGGTTGAGCTCCTACAATGAGCAGTTCTTC.

This chain connects TRBV18 to TRBJ2-1; 10 bases align to TRBD1. CDR1 is KGHSH, CDR2 LQKENI, per germline. This CDR3 comprises 17 residues. V dropped 3 bases and J dropped 5; count of bases not matched to a gene: 10. CDR3 in DNA: TGTGCCAGCTCACCCCAGAGAATAGGGACAGGGGACAATGAGCAGTTCTTC. Its protein product is CASSPQRIGTGDNEQFF.

The chain combines TRBV5-1 with TRBJ1-4, with D maybe TRBD1 (5 bases). The CDR3 contains 14 residues. V was clipped by 2 bases and J by 8 bases, with 13 bases between them. Germline CDR1 and CDR2: SGHRS and YFSETQ. CDR3 region: CASSLKGEGEKLFF. The CDR3 DNA reads TGCGCCAGCAGCTTAAAAGGGGAGGGAGAAAAACTGTTTTTT. Combining the CDR3 with reference TRBV5-1 and TRBJ1-4 gives the whole variable domain KAGVTQTPRYLIKTRGQQVTLSCSPISGHRSVSWYQQTPGQGLQFLFEYFSETQRNKGNFPGRFSGRQFSNSRSEMNVSTLELGDSALYLCASSLKGEGEKLFFGSGTQLSVL.

V is TRBV6-2 or TRBV6-3 and J is TRBJ2-3, with 7 bases aligning to TRBD2. Germline V gene sequence: CDR1 MNHEY, CDR2 SVGEGT. V was clipped by 2 bases and J by 6 bases; unmatched bases: 5. The CDR3 has 14 residues. CDR3 loop: CASSYLREIDTQYF. In DNA, the CDR3 is TGTGCCAGCAGTTACCTGCGGGAGATTGATACGCAGTATTTT.

This chain uses TRBV9 with TRBJ1-5; 7 nucleotides agree with TRBD1. The V gene's germline CDR1 is SGDLS and CDR2 YYNGEE. J gave up 0 bases and V 3 bases, and 3 bases lay outside the gene matches. This CDR3 is built from 15 residues. This CDR3 is CASSAGTDSNQPQHF. CDR3 bases: TGTGCCAGCAGCGCGGGGACAGATAGCAATCAGCCCCAGCATTTT. The full variable domain, completed using reference TRBV9 and TRBJ1-5, is DSGVTQTPKHLITATGQRVTLRCSPRSGDLSVYWYQQSLDQGLQFLIQYYNGEERAKGNILERFSAQQFPDLHSELNLSSLELGDSALYFCASSAGTDSNQPQHFGDGTRLSIL.

The genes are TRBV7-2 and TRBJ2-7, with 7 bases aligning to TRBD2. The junction had 10 bases not matched to a gene; V was cut back by 5 bases and J by 3 bases. This CDR3 contains 15 residues. In germline, CDR1 is SGHTA, CDR2 FQGNSA. This CDR3 is CASSPQSASGYEQYF. CDR3 DNA: TGTGCCAGCAGCCCCCAATCGGCTAGCGGCTACGAGCAGTACTTC.

The chain uses TRBV5-1 and TRBJ2-1; 7 bases agree with TRBD2. Per germline, CDR1 SGHRS and CDR2 YFSETQ. The CDR3 runs to 16 residues. Trimming cost V 0 bases and J 4 bases; bases outside gene matches: 7. CDR3 in amino acids: CASSLVASGNYNEQFF. CDR3 DNA sequence: TGCGCCAGCAGCTTGGTGGCTAGCGGAAATTACAATGAGCAGTTCTTC.

This clone was counted only a few times. The chain is built from TRBV28 and TRBJ1-4; unclear D gene. The V gene lost 2 bases and the J gene lost 5 bases, with 12 bases spanning the gap. The CDR3 runs 15 residues. Germline loops: CDR1 MDHEN, CDR2 SYDVKM. The CDR3 DNA reads TGTGCCAGCAGTTTAAGTTCCCGGGGAAATGAAAAACTGTTTTTT. This encodes CASSLSSRGNEKLFF.

DNA for the CDR3: TGTGCCAGCAGCTTACTCCTGCATCAGCCCCAGCATTTT. It specifies CASSLLLHQPQHF. The chain uses TRBV5-5 and TRBJ1-5; D unresolved. Trimming stripped 2 bases from V and 5 bases from J, with 8 bases between. The V gene's germline CDR1 is SGHKS and CDR2 YYEKEE (reference sequence). The CDR3 covers 13 residues.

Only one count was recorded for this clone. The chain couples TRBV3-1 (or the pseudogene TRBV3-2) to TRBJ1-3, with D uncertain. The V and J ends lost 3 bases and 0 bases respectively, with 9 bases between them. The V gene's germline CDR1 is LGHDT and CDR2 YNNKEL (reference sequence). This CDR3 contains 15 residues. CDR3 in DNA: TGTGCCAGCAGCCATTTATTTAGCTCTGGAAACACCATATATTTT. The encoded protein is CASSHLFSSGNTIYF.

The gene calls are TRBV29-1 and TRBJ1-2; possibly TRBD1 for D (5 bases). CDR3 length equals 15 residues. Trimming shortened V by 6 bases and J by 3 bases, and 20 bases separated the two germline ends. Germline V lookup: CDR1 SQVTM, CDR2 ANQGSEA. This CDR3 reads CSVPTGGEEYYGYTF. CDR3 coding DNA: TGCAGCGTCCCAACGGGAGGGGAGGAGTACTATGGCTACACCTTC.

Written as DNA, the CDR3 is TGTGCCAGCTCACCGGAATTAAGATCAGGGGGCTACACCTTC. It is translated as CASSPELRSGGYTF. The V and J genes are TRBV18 and TRBJ1-2, with D tentatively TRBD1 (5 bases). Germline V gene lookup returns CDR1 KGHSH and CDR2 LQKENI. The V gene lost 3 bases and the J gene lost 8 bases, with 16 bases spanning the gap. The CDR3 runs to 14 residues.

V gene TRBV5-1 combines with J gene TRBJ2-3, with 10 bases that match TRBD2. This CDR3 region has 15 residues. V dropped 6 bases and J dropped 3; count of bases not matched to a gene: 7. The germline gives CDR1 SGHRS, CDR2 YFSETQ. CDR3 protein: CASTPSGSGTDTQYF. In nucleotides, the CDR3 is TGCGCCAGCACCCCTAGCGGGAGTGGAACAGATACGCAGTATTTT.

The CDR3 sequence is CASGDISYQETQYF. The DNA of the CDR3 is TGTGCCAGCGGGGACATTTCGTACCAAGAGACCCAGTACTTC. The chain is built from TRBV6-5 and TRBJ2-5, with D perhaps matching TRBD1 (6 bases). This CDR3 has 14 residues. Trimming stripped 8 bases from V and 0 bases from J, with 13 bases between. Germline CDR1 MNHEY, CDR2 SVGAGI.

This clone was counted between two and nine times. The rearrangement links TRBV3-1 (or the pseudogene TRBV3-2) to TRBJ2-1; D remains ambiguous. Trimming stripped 4 bases from V and 9 bases from J, with 10 bases between. The CDR3 extends over 12 amino acids. CDR1 LGHDT and CDR2 YNNKEL come from the germline V gene (reference sequence). CDR3 residues: CASSPRGGEQFF. The CDR3 DNA sequence: TGTGCCAGCAGCCCAAGAGGCGGTGAGCAGTTCTTC.

This chain connects TRBV4-1 to TRBJ1-2; D uncertain. The CDR3 spans 15 residues. V was shortened by 0 bases and J by 8 bases, with 16 bases between the two germline ends. Germline-derived CDR1 and CDR2 are MGHRA and YSYEKL. CDR3 sequence reads: CASSQDTGRPGGYTF. In DNA form, the CDR3 reads TGCGCCAGCAGCCAAGATACTGGGAGACCGGGAGGCTACACCTTC.